This is a list of T cell receptor beta chains from one sample in a study of identical twins. One entry per CDR3 protein, called by TCRdb with MiXCR from the 5' RACE reads. The profile covers 240,000 or so distinct CDR3 sequences, with roughly a tenth appearing a single time and 9% to 10% taken by the ten largest. Source material: memory T cells sorted from blood. The receptors shown here come from a man aged 45-65 years in good health. Each CDR3 is given with its conserved first and last residue. The order of the fields is J gene, V gene, CDR3 protein.

j_gene: TRBJ2-1; v_gene: TRBV6-5; CDR3aa: CASSYSTGLGYEQFF
j_gene: TRBJ1-1; v_gene: TRBV29-1; CDR3aa: CSVDRQGNTEAFF
j_gene: TRBJ2-7; v_gene: TRBV27; CDR3aa: CASSARPGGVSYEQYF
j_gene: TRBJ1-5; v_gene: TRBV20-1; CDR3aa: CSASGHSNQPQHF
j_gene: TRBJ2-1; v_gene: TRBV5-1; CDR3aa: CASSLNGGRPWEQFF
j_gene: TRBJ1-1; v_gene: TRBV28; CDR3aa: CASSLITGGMNTEAFF
j_gene: TRBJ1-3; v_gene: TRBV7-2; CDR3aa: CASSLAVRAGGNTIYF
j_gene: TRBJ1-1; v_gene: TRBV3-1; CDR3aa: CASSQMNTEAFF
j_gene: TRBJ1-5; v_gene: TRBV6-5; CDR3aa: CASSYRGSGPQHF
j_gene: TRBJ2-5; v_gene: TRBV7-8; CDR3aa: CASRGGRRETQYF
j_gene: TRBJ1-3; v_gene: TRBV12-3/TRBV12-4; CDR3aa: CASSPFAAGNTIYF
j_gene: TRBJ2-5; v_gene: TRBV7-2; CDR3aa: CASSLGLYQYF
j_gene: TRBJ2-5; v_gene: TRBV20-1; CDR3aa: CSAAVAGGQETQYF
j_gene: TRBJ1-4; v_gene: TRBV28; CDR3aa: CASSHLGPKEEKLFF
j_gene: TRBJ2-7; v_gene: TRBV3-1; CDR3aa: CASSPGVPGLHEQYF
j_gene: TRBJ2-3; v_gene: TRBV12-3/TRBV12-4; CDR3aa: CASSYGNRVTDTQYF
j_gene: TRBJ2-7; v_gene: TRBV5-6; CDR3aa: CASNLQGTVHEQYF
j_gene: TRBJ1-5; v_gene: TRBV6-1; CDR3aa: CASRRDWGDQPQHF
j_gene: TRBJ1-1; v_gene: TRBV29-1; CDR3aa: CSVGPDRGTTNTEAFF
j_gene: TRBJ2-6; v_gene: TRBV12-3/TRBV12-4; CDR3aa: CASSPRRSGGISGANVLTF
j_gene: TRBJ2-1; v_gene: TRBV20-1; CDR3aa: CSARDHASGYYNEQFF
j_gene: TRBJ2-7; v_gene: TRBV3-1; CDR3aa: CASSQPGHPYEQYF
j_gene: TRBJ2-1; v_gene: TRBV5-8; CDR3aa: CASSSTNSYNEQFF
j_gene: TRBJ2-1; v_gene: TRBV29-1; CDR3aa: CSVEDRTGGGNEQFF
j_gene: TRBJ1-2; v_gene: TRBV4-3; CDR3aa: CASSQGPDRNNYGYTF
j_gene: TRBJ2-5; v_gene: TRBV20-1; CDR3aa: CSASLAGAQETQYF
j_gene: TRBJ1-6; v_gene: TRBV4-2; CDR3aa: CASSQEQGYNSPLHF
j_gene: TRBJ2-3; v_gene: TRBV4-3; CDR3aa: CASSQGTPGVSDTQYF
j_gene: TRBJ1-2; v_gene: TRBV4-3; CDR3aa: CASSQDRGPGGYTF
j_gene: TRBJ1-3; v_gene: TRBV11-2; CDR3aa: CASSYPLNTIYF
j_gene: TRBJ2-1; v_gene: TRBV3-1; CDR3aa: CASSPTGLAGGDEQFF
j_gene: TRBJ2-1; v_gene: TRBV3-1; CDR3aa: CASSQVGTSVHEQFF
j_gene: TRBJ1-2; v_gene: TRBV4-3; CDR3aa: CASSQADRGGYGYTF
j_gene: TRBJ2-5; v_gene: TRBV6-1; CDR3aa: CASRLTGRSQETQYF
j_gene: TRBJ2-2; v_gene: TRBV28; CDR3aa: CASSSSTRTGELFF
j_gene: TRBJ2-5; v_gene: TRBV7-8; CDR3aa: CASRRGPQAETQYF
j_gene: TRBJ1-1; v_gene: TRBV20-1; CDR3aa: CSARVIEAFF
j_gene: TRBJ1-2; v_gene: TRBV5-6; CDR3aa: CASSLEWPQGLQSYGYTF
j_gene: TRBJ2-1; v_gene: TRBV7-2; CDR3aa: CASRPTSGPEQFF
j_gene: TRBJ1-1; v_gene: TRBV6-2/TRBV6-3; CDR3aa: CASSYSRRFAGGFTEAFF
j_gene: TRBJ1-1; v_gene: TRBV12-3/TRBV12-4; CDR3aa: CASSSYTGWTEAFF
j_gene: TRBJ2-1; v_gene: TRBV29-1; CDR3aa: CSVKQGLLRDEQFF
j_gene: TRBJ2-2; v_gene: TRBV5-1; CDR3aa: CASSPRTGANTGELFF
j_gene: TRBJ1-1; v_gene: TRBV3-1; CDR3aa: CASSQTGGNTEAFF
j_gene: TRBJ2-1; v_gene: TRBV9; CDR3aa: CASSVGLQGRSYNEQFF
j_gene: TRBJ2-1; v_gene: TRBV18; CDR3aa: CASSRRSGGGHNEQFF
j_gene: TRBJ1-6; v_gene: TRBV4-3; CDR3aa: CASSQDEGGNSPLHF
j_gene: TRBJ1-5; v_gene: TRBV19; CDR3aa: CASSIARDQPQHF
j_gene: TRBJ2-7; v_gene: TRBV6-2/TRBV6-3; CDR3aa: CASSYRGSSYEQYF
j_gene: TRBJ2-7; v_gene: TRBV18; CDR3aa: CASSDPGTGTYEQYF
j_gene: TRBJ1-5; v_gene: TRBV20-1; CDR3aa: CSAWQGSNQPQHF
j_gene: TRBJ2-2; v_gene: TRBV5-1; CDR3aa: CASSLSQSNTGELFF
j_gene: TRBJ2-7; v_gene: TRBV5-1; CDR3aa: CASSLEDRVDEQYF
j_gene: TRBJ2-7; v_gene: TRBV29-1; CDR3aa: CSARGGQTSGEQYF
j_gene: TRBJ2-3; v_gene: TRBV28; CDR3aa: CASSLIDRGSITDTQYF
j_gene: TRBJ2-1; v_gene: TRBV6-5; CDR3aa: CASSSPGPHNEQFF
j_gene: TRBJ2-1; v_gene: TRBV7-9; CDR3aa: CAISPGGARYNEQFF
j_gene: TRBJ2-2; v_gene: TRBV29-1; CDR3aa: CSVEKGDTGELFF
j_gene: TRBJ1-2; v_gene: TRBV4-1; CDR3aa: CASSPRQGGENYGYTF
j_gene: TRBJ1-4; v_gene: TRBV12-3/TRBV12-4; CDR3aa: CASSLDRGSFNEKLFF